A single T cell receptor beta chain is shown here with its context. Its antigen is currently unknown. This sample was included in a study of cytomegalovirus exposure and HLA in healthy donors. Study-wide findings and caveats: Per a prior analysis, the majority of TCR beta V segments were productive roughly 90% or roughly 30% of the time.

The primer mix had 60 Vbeta and 13 Jbeta primers. Clones were read by immunoSEQ multiplex PCR, and TCRdb kept only the in-frame ones, dropping some. The sample consists of some 130,000 clones, approximately 87% of them appearing once. The specimen sequenced was PBMCs. This receptor was taken from a man aged 35-49 years in good health and CMV-seronegative.

DNA of the CDR3: TGTGCCAGCAGCTCCAGACAGGGGCGTGTCTACGAGCAGTACTTC. It translates to CASSSRQGRVYEQYF. The rearrangement joins TRBV7-2 to TRBJ2-7, with 8 bases lining up with TRBD1. CDR3 size: 15 residues. The V and J ends lost 4 bases and 3 bases, in that order; junction bases with no gene match: 8. Germline V CDR1 and CDR2: SGHTA, FQGNSA.